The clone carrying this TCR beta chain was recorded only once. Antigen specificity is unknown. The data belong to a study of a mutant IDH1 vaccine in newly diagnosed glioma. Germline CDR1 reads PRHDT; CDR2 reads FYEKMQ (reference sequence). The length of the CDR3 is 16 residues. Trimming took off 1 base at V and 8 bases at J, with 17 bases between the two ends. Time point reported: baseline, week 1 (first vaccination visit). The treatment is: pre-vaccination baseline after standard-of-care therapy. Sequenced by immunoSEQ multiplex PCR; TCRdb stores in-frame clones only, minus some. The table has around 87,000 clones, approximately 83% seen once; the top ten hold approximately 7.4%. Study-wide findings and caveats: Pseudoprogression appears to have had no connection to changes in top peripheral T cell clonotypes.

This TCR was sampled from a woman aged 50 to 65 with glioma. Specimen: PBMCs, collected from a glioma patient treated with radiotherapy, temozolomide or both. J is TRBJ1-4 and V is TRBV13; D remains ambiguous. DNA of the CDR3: TGTGCCAGCAGCTTAGCCGAAGCCCGGCCGGGGGAAAAACTGTTTTTT. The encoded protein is CASSLAEARPGEKLFF.